This T cell receptor beta chain was sequenced for a study of OX40 agonist ivuxolimab in advanced cancers. Study background: At doses from 0.01 to 10 mg/kg, patients were given intravenous ivuxolimab every 2 weeks.

Sequencing was performed with immunoSEQ multiplex PCR; in TCRdb, only in-frame clones are kept and a portion is missing. The sample has over 60,000 clones, around 94% seen once. This clone showed up just once. Drawing of blood for sampling happened at baseline, at cycle 4 day 1, and at cycle 7 day 1. Germline CDR1 MNHEY, CDR2 SVGAGI. The V gene lost 2 bases and the J gene lost 8 bases, with 12 bases spanning the gap. The CDR3 extends over 13 amino acids. This sequence was found in an adult with an advanced solid tumor such as melanoma, head and neck, liver or kidney cancer. The sequences come from CD4+ or CD8+ T cells sorted from blood, collected in a trial of the OX40 agonist ivuxolimab. This chain links TRBV6-5 with TRBJ1-2; weak D call: TRBD1 (5 bases). This CDR3 is CASSYLGLGGYTF. In DNA, the CDR3 is TGTGCCAGCAGTTACCTGGGACTTGGGGGCTACACCTTC.